Reported below is one T cell receptor beta chain. What it binds is not known. The record originates from a study of T cell responses to AZD1222 COVID-19 vaccine. The study's findings and limits: In all cases, repertoires were sampled only after the peak T cell response. In the spike-specific TCR repertoire, nearly half reportedly target unmutated variant regions. Most donors were white British and more were female, and clonal diversity was possibly underestimated.

Sequenced by immunoSEQ multiplex PCR; TCRdb stores in-frame clones only, minus some. The sample has about 150,000 clones, approximately 85% seen once; the top ten hold around 8%. Per the germline V gene, CDR1 is MNHEY and CDR2 is SVGAGI. V shed 0 bases and J shed 2 bases, with 11 bases lying between them. This CDR3 region has 15 residues. Here the sequenced sample was peripheral blood, taken on day 0 of AZD1222 vaccination. This clonotype originated in an adult in good health. The genes are TRBV6-5 and TRBJ2-7; D is uncertain. Written as DNA, the CDR3 is TGTGCCAGCAGTTACTCCCCGGAACTCGCCTACGAGCAGTACTTC. As protein: CASSYSPELAYEQYF.